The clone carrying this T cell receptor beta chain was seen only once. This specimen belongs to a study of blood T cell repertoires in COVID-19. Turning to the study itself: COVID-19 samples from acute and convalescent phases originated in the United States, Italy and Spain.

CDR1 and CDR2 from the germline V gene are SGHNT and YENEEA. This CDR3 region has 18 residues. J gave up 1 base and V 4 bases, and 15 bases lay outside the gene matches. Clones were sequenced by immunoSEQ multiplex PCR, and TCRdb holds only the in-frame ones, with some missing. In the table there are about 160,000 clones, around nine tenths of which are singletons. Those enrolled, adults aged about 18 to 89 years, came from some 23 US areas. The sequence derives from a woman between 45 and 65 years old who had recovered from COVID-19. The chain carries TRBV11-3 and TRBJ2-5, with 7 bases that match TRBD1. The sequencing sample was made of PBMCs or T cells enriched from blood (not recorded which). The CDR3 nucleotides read TGTGCCAGCAGCTCATTGGACAGGTGGGCCTCTGGCCAAGAGACCCAGTACTTC. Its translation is CASSSLDRWASGQETQYF.